This TCR beta chain was identified in a study of blood T cell repertoires in COVID-19. For the study at large: COVID-19 samples, acute and convalescent, were from the United States, Italy and Spain. In each case, the material was cDNA or gDNA derived from T cells, B-cell-depleted T cells, or PBMCs.

This clone was seen a few times. Original methodology: Amplifying reference gene primers gave estimates of nucleated cell counts. Some clones are missing from TCRdb's copy, which holds only in-frame ones; the method was immunoSEQ multiplex PCR. The D gene and trimming were derived from the DNA, and the V and J assignments and clone size from that table. The sample includes around 260,000 clones, 70% to 90% seen only once; the top ten take around 3.6%. Looked up from germline, CDR1 is LNHDA and CDR2 is SQIVND (reference sequence). This CDR3 is 14 amino acids long. Trimming cost V 7 bases and J 5 bases; bases outside gene matches: 3.

Sequenced material: peripheral blood. The TCR comes from a man younger than 35 with active or convalescent COVID-19. The chain has TRBV19 and TRBJ1-5; 12 bases map to TRBD1. The DNA of the CDR3 is TGTGCCAGTACCCGGGACAGGGGGCATCAGCCCCAGCATTTT. Translation: CASTRDRGHQPQHF.